Below, 20 T cell receptor beta chains from the same sample are listed, as sequenced in a study of naive and memory T cell subsets. Both TRBC1 and TRBC2 were covered by a beta constant-region primer of two equimolar oligonucleotides. In TCRdb, the UMI-ligation and nested PCR reads were re-called with MiXCR into one record per CDR3 protein. The data hold approximately 21,000 distinct CDR3 sequences, with around 10% observed a single time. Sequencing was performed on central memory CD8+ T cells from blood. These receptors all stem from a human donor in good health.

This sequence joins TRBV27 and TRBJ2-3; D perhaps matches TRBD2 (6 bases). The CDR3 has 16 residues. The germline V gene has CDR1 MNHEY and CDR2 SMNVEV (reference sequence). Trimming shortened V by 4 bases and J by 0 bases, and 14 bases separated the two germline ends. The CDR3 DNA reads as TGTGCCAGCAGTTCCAAAGCTAGCGCCAGCACAGATACGCAGTATTTT. Translating it yields CASSSKASASTDTQYF.

This clonotype has a count of ten or more. The chain carries TRBV28 and TRBJ2-1, with D uncertain. The V gene's germline CDR1 is MDHEN and CDR2 SYDVKM. This CDR3 contains 13 residues. Trimming pared 6 bases from V and 0 bases from J, leaving 6 bases between. The CDR3: CASSQSSYNEQFF. In nucleotides, the CDR3 is TGTGCCAGCAGCCAAAGCTCCTACAATGAGCAGTTCTTC.

This clonotype was detected a few times. This chain connects TRBV10-1 to TRBJ2-5; a possible D gene is TRBD2 (5 bases). The CDR3 contains 15 residues. Between the trimmed V and J ends, which lost 3 bases and 1 base, there was a span of 12 bases. Germline values: CDR1 WNHNN, CDR2 SYGVQD (reference sequence). The chain's CDR3 is CASSEGRAVQETQYF. The CDR3 nucleotides read TGCGCCAGCAGTGAAGGACGAGCGGTCCAAGAGACCCAGTACTTC.

CDR3 coding DNA: TGTGCCAGCAGTGAAGCCGCGGGTTCCACAGATACGCAGTATTTT. This translates into CASSEAAGSTDTQYF. The chain has TRBV6-1 and TRBJ2-3, with D tentatively TRBD2 (5 bases). V gave up 0 bases and J gave up 2 bases, with 9 bases separating them. The CDR3 extends over 15 amino acids. Germline V gene lookup returns CDR1 MNHNS and CDR2 SASEGT.

In its sample, this clonotype was seen many times. V is TRBV4-3 and J is TRBJ1-2; D uncertain. The germline V and J ends were trimmed by 3 bases and 5 bases, with 16 bases remaining between them. This CDR3 region has 15 residues. Germline V CDR1 and CDR2: LGHNA, YSLEER. The CDR3 protein is CASSQIKSSVYGYTF. Here the CDR3 DNA reads TGCGCCAGCAGCCAGATCAAATCTTCGGTTTATGGCTACACCTTC.

With respect to this clonotype: At one end, the junction sequence differs from germline, possibly due to a read error. The V and J genes are TRBV20-1 and TRBJ2-3; tentatively, D is TRBD1 (5 bases). Germline CDR1 reads DFQATT; CDR2 reads SNEGSKA (reference sequence). There are 14 residues in the CDR3. CDR3 in amino acids: CSARRPTLTGTQYF. CDR3 DNA sequence: TGCAGTGCTAGGCGGCCAACTCTCACAGGTACGCAGTATTTT.

This clonotype was found a few times. This rearrangement joins TRBV5-4 to TRBJ2-1; D is unresolved. Germline V lookup: CDR1 SGHNT, CDR2 YYREEE (reference sequence). This CDR3 is built from 13 residues. Deletions cut 1 base from V and 4 bases from J, with 6 bases between. CDR3 coding DNA: TGTGCCAGCAGCTTGCCCCTGTACAATGAGCAGTTCTTC. The encoded protein is CASSLPLYNEQFF. The full variable domain, completed using reference TRBV5-4 and TRBJ2-1, is ETGVTQSPTHLIKTRGQQVTLRCSSQSGHNTVSWYQQALGQGPQFIFQYYREEENGRGNFPPRFSGLQFPNYSSELNVNALELDDSALYLCASSLPLYNEQFFGPGTRLTVL.

V usage is TRBV4-1 and J usage is TRBJ1-1; no definite D call. CDR3 size: 15 residues. Germline-derived CDR1 and CDR2 are MGHRA and YSYEKL. Trimming cost V 1 base and J 4 bases, with 13 bases left between them. CDR3 coding DNA: TGCGCCAGCAGCCAAGTAAGGGCAGCTCTCACTGAAGCTTTCTTT. Protein sequence: CASSQVRAALTEAFF.

This clonotype showed up many times. The CDR3 DNA sequence: TGTGCCAGCAGGAAAGAGGGGAACACCGGGGAGCTGTTTTTT. Protein sequence: CASRKEGNTGELFF. The chain uses TRBV6-5 and TRBJ2-2; perhaps TRBD2 as D (5 bases). The CDR3 has 14 residues. The V end lost 6 bases, the J end lost 1 base, and 9 bases lay between the germline ends. Germline V gene lookup returns CDR1 MNHEY and CDR2 SVGAGI.

The chain uses TRBV12-3 or TRBV12-4 and TRBJ2-3; D might be TRBD2 (5 bases). The CDR3 has 14 residues. V shed 3 bases and J shed 2 bases, with 9 bases lying between them. CDR3 DNA: TGTGCCAGCAGTTTTACGGGATTCACAGATACGCAGTATTTT. Translation gives CASSFTGFTDTQYF.

The chain couples TRBV20-1 to TRBJ2-5, with a tentative D call TRBD2 (6 bases). Germline assignment: CDR1 DFQATT and CDR2 SNEGSKA (reference sequence). V lost 5 bases to trimming and J lost 4 bases, with 14 bases between them. The CDR3 loop spans 13 amino acids. The CDR3 spells CSAQTSLPETQYF. DNA of the CDR3: TGCAGTGCTCAAACTAGCCTCCCAGAGACCCAGTACTTC.

Notes on this clonotype: A read error may explain this, as a much larger clone is one base away. The CDR3 carries no conserved terminal phenylalanine or tryptophan, so it likely arises from a read error. The chain uses TRBV9 and TRBJ1-2, with D tentatively TRBD1 (5 bases). The CDR3 is 15 amino acids. The germline V and J ends were trimmed by 4 bases and 3 bases, with 16 bases remaining between them. Germline V gene sequence: CDR1 SGDLS, CDR2 YYNGEE. The CDR3 here is CASSSLGGVHYGYTS. CDR3 in DNA: TGTGCCAGCAGCTCACTCGGAGGGGTCCACTATGGCTACACCTCC.

The table lists this clonotype with many counts. The J gene is TRBJ2-7, the V gene TRBV6-2 or TRBV6-3; 11 bases agree with TRBD2. The germline V gene has CDR1 MNHEY and CDR2 SVGEGT. V trimming: 4 bases; J trimming: 6 bases; junction bases outside the gene matches: 14. The CDR3 has 17 amino acids. CDR3 in amino acids: CASSWETSGIFSGEQYF. In DNA form, the CDR3 reads TGTGCCAGCAGTTGGGAGACTAGCGGGATTTTTTCGGGCGAGCAGTACTTC.

This clonotype was found many times. The chain has TRBV18 and TRBJ1-1; 7 nucleotides line up with TRBD1. This CDR3 region has 13 residues. Germline CDR1 reads KGHSH; CDR2 reads LQKENI. Trimming cost V 8 bases and J 5 bases; bases outside gene matches: 8. In DNA, the CDR3 is TGTGCCAGCCTGACAGGGACTGCTACTGAAGCTTTCTTT. It encodes CASLTGTATEAFF.

The CDR3 bases are TGTGCCAGCAGTGCTACTGGACTAGCGGGAGGACCAAATGACACAGATACGCAGTATTTT. It yields the protein CASSATGLAGGPNDTDTQYF. The chain is built from TRBV25-1 and TRBJ2-3, with TRBD2 identical over 14 bases. Germline CDR1 MGHDK, CDR2 SYGVNS. Trimming at V came to 4 bases and at J to 2 bases, leaving 14 bases not matched to a gene. This CDR3 is built from 20 residues.

This clonotype was seen only a few times. The chain links TRBV4-3 to TRBJ2-2; tentatively, D is TRBD2 (5 bases). Germline CDR1 and CDR2: LGHNA and YSLEER. The CDR3 totals 13 residues. The germline V and J ends were trimmed by 5 bases and 5 bases, with 9 bases remaining between them. DNA for the CDR3: TGCGCCAGCAGCTGGTCGGGGACCGGGGAGCTGTTTTTT. Residues: CASSWSGTGELFF.

This clonotype turned up a few times. The chain uses TRBV28 and TRBJ2-5, with TRBD2 matching over 16 bases. With V trimmed by 4 bases and J by 2 bases, 1 base remained unmatched. Germline values: CDR1 MDHEN, CDR2 SYDVKM. CDR3 length: 16 amino acids. Here the CDR3 DNA reads TGTGCCAGCAGTTGGGGACTAGCGGGAGGGCAAGAGACCCAGTACTTC. It is translated as CASSWGLAGGQETQYF.

This clonotype counts as medium-sized. The chain links TRBV4-2 to TRBJ2-1; 9 positions agree with TRBD2. The CDR3 has 16 residues. With V trimmed by 4 bases and J by 8 bases, 12 bases remained unmatched. CDR1 is LGHNA, CDR2 YNFKEQ, per germline. In DNA form, the CDR3 reads TGTGCCAGCAGCCTAGAGGCGGGAGGGGGGTCAGATGAGCAGTTCTTC. This gives the protein CASSLEAGGGSDEQFF.

In this sample, this clonotype turned up a few times. V is TRBV2 and J is TRBJ2-5, with D possibly being TRBD1 (5 bases). This CDR3 comprises 16 residues. Germline V gene sequence: CDR1 SNHLY, CDR2 FYNNEI. V was pared by 2 bases and J by 2 bases, with 15 bases between. The CDR3: CASSESSGMSQETQYF. DNA for the CDR3: TGTGCCAGCAGTGAAAGTTCAGGGATGTCACAAGAGACCCAGTACTTC.

This clonotype turned up a few times. The chain combines TRBV29-1 with TRBJ2-7, with TRBD2 matching 8 bases. Germline V gives CDR1 SQVTM, CDR2 ANQGSEA. J gave up 5 bases and V 6 bases, and 12 bases lay outside the gene matches. This CDR3 is built from 14 residues. The DNA for the CDR3 is TGCAGCGTCGTACCCGGGACTAGGGTCCACGAGCAGTACTTC. This codes for CSVVPGTRVHEQYF.